Below, one TCR beta chain is given with its context. Its antigen is still unknown. No much larger clonotype is one base removed from it; base qualities were not supplied. Sequencing was performed on an Illumina NovaSeq 6000. Synthesis of TCR cDNA relied on 5'RACE template switching, a step that introduced a universal primer site along with unique molecular identifiers. Priming of cDNA synthesis was performed from both the TCR alpha and TCR beta constant segments. Libraries were amplified in two PCR steps, with sample barcodes and sequencing adapters added in the second step. Sequencing of libraries was done on Illumina HiSeq 2500 (2x100 bp) or NovaSeq (2x150 bp). As for how the authors treated the data: MIGEC was used to demultiplex reads and collapse the reads into UMI consensus sequences, and MiXCR was used for V(D)J alignment. Using edgeR on replicate PBMC samples, clonotypes were called vaccine-responding if FDR was below 0.01 and the log2 fold change was above 5 up to day 15. Bulk clonotypes were assigned CD4 or CD8 identity according to which sequenced CD4 or CD8 repertoire held them at higher abundance. TCRdb reanalyzed the raw reads on its own, using fastp at Q25 for trimming and MiXCR for clone calling, and kept in-frame beta chains. Identical CDR3 protein sequences are pooled into one entry, listed with their most common genes and DNA. For this entry, the V and J calls and clone size follow TCRdb and not the study's own pipeline. The sample profile shows about 350,000 distinct CDR3 sequences; around 13% of them were found once. The ten biggest clones cover about 3% of the sample.

V is cut by 6 bases and J by 5 bases, and the space between the germline ends is 13 bases. Including cysteine and phenylalanine, the CDR3 has 13 amino acids. The DNA shown is the 39-base CDR3, in frame from base 1. As encoded in the germline V gene, CDR1 is ENHRY while CDR2 is SYGVKD. This specimen comes from a study of T cells after yellow fever vaccination (dated by TCRdb to about 2019). About the investigation overall: The SMART-Seq v4 Ultra Low Input RNA kit was used to prepare libraries from fractions with low cell numbers. To track T-cell clones before and after primary and booster YFV17D yellow fever vaccination, bulk TCR alpha and beta repertoires were sequenced longitudinally. The cohort comprised two healthy male donors, one aged 18 to 29 and one aged 30 to 40 years. Blood was collected at multiple timepoints before and after primary and secondary immunization, and bulk PBMC replicates and cell subsets were isolated.

The treatment or condition label of this sample denotes: live attenuated yellow fever vaccine strain. PBMCs were isolated from peripheral blood using a standard Ficoll-Paque protocol. Dynabeads CD4 and CD8 positive selection kits were used to isolate CD4 and CD8 T-cell fractions. TriZol was used to extract RNA from bulk PBMCs, from CD4 and CD8 fractions, and from dextramer-positive and dextramer-negative fractions. Overall study results and their limits: A small share of clonotypes occurred in both CD4 and CD8 compartments, likely arising from convergent recombination. After the booster, most of the clones that had expanded following primary vaccination were detected again (roughly 96% of CD4 and around 90% of CD8), which suggests that memory was broadly maintained. Only a couple of donors were included in the study, so the extent to which the findings can be generalized is limited. Computational filtering was needed because FACS-sorted repertoires could contain abundant contaminating clonotypes from the bulk population. The secondary T-cell response was found to be weaker but faster than the primary response, with a peak reached on day 5 rather than on day 15.

This sequence originates from a man aged 18 to 30 who received the YFV17D yellow fever vaccine. Sequenced here: CD4+ T cells sorted from PBMCs, sampled 15 days after the yellow fever booster vaccination. This receptor chain uses TRBV10-3 and TRBJ2-5; no confident D gene assignment can be made. In nucleotides, the sequence is TGTGCCATCAGCTGGACCGCTGACGAGACCCAGTACTTC. This gives the protein CAISWTADETQYF.